This TCR beta chain is from a study of blood T cell repertoires in COVID-19. A remark on this clone: Germline is not matched at one junction end, which may reflect a read error.

The table came from immunoSEQ multiplex PCR; TCRdb's copy has only in-frame clones and leaves some out. The sample has almost 70,000 clones; 79% are singletons. The germline V gene encodes CDR1 SGHRS and CDR2 YFSETQ. CDR3 length equals 14 residues. This chain uses TRBV5-1 with TRBJ1-2, with D possibly being TRBD1 (6 bases). The sample taken for sequencing was peripheral blood. The receptor was isolated from a human donor in a cohort sampled during active COVID-19. CDR3 amino acids: CASSVGQSNYGHTF. The DNA of the CDR3 is TGCGCCAGCAGCGTTGGACAGTCTAACTATGGCCACACCTTC.